The rows below give T cell receptor beta chains drawn from one sample of a study of T cell responses to AZD1222 COVID-19 vaccine. Libraries were prepared by immunoSEQ multiplex PCR; TCRdb keeps only in-frame clonotypes and omits some of them. The repertoire has around 130,000 clones, 80% to 95% of them found once; the top ten carry under 3.5%. Sequencing was performed on peripheral blood, taken on day 0 of AZD1222 vaccination. The origin of the receptors is an adult in good health. Both conserved end residues are part of each CDR3. Fields, in order: clone size, J gene, D gene, V gene, CDR3 DNA, CDR3 protein. The D gene is left open where the match is weak. Rows give clone size only sometimes, using once, few, many, or a class for an expanded clone.

>.|TRBJ2-7|TRBD1|TRBV19
TGTGCCACCAGACAGGGGTCCTACGAGCAGTACTTC
CATRQGSYEQYF
>.|TRBJ1-5|.|TRBV4-2
TGTGCCAGCAGCCAAGTCCGGAGGTTGGAGAGCAATCAGCCCCAGCATTTT
CASSQVRRLESNQPQHF
>.|TRBJ2-3|TRBD1|TRBV15
TGTGCCACCAGCAGAGCCCGGGACAGGGGTGGAGATACGCAGTATTTT
CATSRARDRGGDTQYF
>.|TRBJ2-3|TRBD2|TRBV11-1
TGTGCCAGCAGCCTAGCGGGGCTAAGCACAGATACGCAGTATTTT
CASSLAGLSTDTQYF
>.|TRBJ2-1|.|TRBV7-2
TGTGCCAGCAGCGCGGGACCGCAGCAGTTCTTC
CASSAGPQQFF
>.|TRBJ2-4|.|TRBV11-1
TGTGCCAGCAGCTTAGCGGGTGTAGCCAAAAACATTCAGTACTTC
CASSLAGVAKNIQYF
>.|TRBJ1-6|.|TRBV7-2
TGTGCCAGCAGCTTAAGCATGGATTCACCCCTCCACTTT
CASSLSMDSPLHF
>.|TRBJ1-2|TRBD1|TRBV3-1/TRBV3-2
TGTGCCAGCAGTCAAGGCGGGTCGACAGGGTCTCACTATGGCTACACCTTC
CASSQGGSTGSHYGYTF
>.|TRBJ1-2|.|TRBV2
TGTGCCAGCAGTGAAGTCAGACAGGTCTATGGCTACACCTTC
CASSEVRQVYGYTF
>few|TRBJ2-7|TRBD1|TRBV4-1
TGCGCCAGCAGCCAAGATACAGGGGAAAGCTACGAGCAGTACTTC
CASSQDTGESYEQYF
>.|TRBJ1-6|TRBD1|TRBV27
TGTGCCAGCAGTCCCAGGGAAGGGACAGGGGGCCGCCCCCTCCACTTT
CASSPREGTGGRPLHF
>.|TRBJ2-5|.|TRBV19
TGTGCCAGTAGTATAGGGGCCGGGACATCGGGAGAGACCCAGTACTTC
CASSIGAGTSGETQYF
>.|TRBJ2-5|TRBD2|TRBV27
TGTGCCAGCAGTTTTGGGGGGGGAGAGACCCAGTACTTC
CASSFGGGETQYF
>.|TRBJ2-1|TRBD2|TRBV4-1
TGCGCCAGCAGCCCGAGCGGGACTATGGATGAGCAGTTCTTC
CASSPSGTMDEQFF
>.|TRBJ2-3|.|TRBV7-2
TGTGCCAGCAGGCGCGGACTCTCCCCCTGGGATACGCAGTATTTT
CASRRGLSPWDTQYF
>.|TRBJ1-2|.|TRBV28
TGTGCCAGCAGTTTGTTCGGGCAGGCCAAGAATCATGGCTACACCTTC
CASSLFGQAKNHGYTF